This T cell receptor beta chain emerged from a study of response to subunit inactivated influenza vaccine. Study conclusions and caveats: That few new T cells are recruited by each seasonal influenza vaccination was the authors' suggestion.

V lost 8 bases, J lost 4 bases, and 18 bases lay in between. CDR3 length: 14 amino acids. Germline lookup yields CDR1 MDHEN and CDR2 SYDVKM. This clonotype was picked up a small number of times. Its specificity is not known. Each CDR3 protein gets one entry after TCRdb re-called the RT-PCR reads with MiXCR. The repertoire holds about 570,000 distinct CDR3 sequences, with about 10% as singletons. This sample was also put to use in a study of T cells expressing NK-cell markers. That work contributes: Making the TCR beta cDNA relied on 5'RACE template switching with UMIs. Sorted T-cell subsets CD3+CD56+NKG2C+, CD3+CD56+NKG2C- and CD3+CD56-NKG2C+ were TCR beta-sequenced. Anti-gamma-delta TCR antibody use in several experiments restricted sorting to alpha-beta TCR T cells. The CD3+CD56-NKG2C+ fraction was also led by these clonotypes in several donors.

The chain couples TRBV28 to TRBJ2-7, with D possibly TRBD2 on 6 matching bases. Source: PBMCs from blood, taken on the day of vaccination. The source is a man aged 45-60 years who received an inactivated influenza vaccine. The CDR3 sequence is CASREIKGYYEQYF. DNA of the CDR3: TGTGCCAGCCGGGAGATCAAGGGATATTACGAGCAGTACTTC.